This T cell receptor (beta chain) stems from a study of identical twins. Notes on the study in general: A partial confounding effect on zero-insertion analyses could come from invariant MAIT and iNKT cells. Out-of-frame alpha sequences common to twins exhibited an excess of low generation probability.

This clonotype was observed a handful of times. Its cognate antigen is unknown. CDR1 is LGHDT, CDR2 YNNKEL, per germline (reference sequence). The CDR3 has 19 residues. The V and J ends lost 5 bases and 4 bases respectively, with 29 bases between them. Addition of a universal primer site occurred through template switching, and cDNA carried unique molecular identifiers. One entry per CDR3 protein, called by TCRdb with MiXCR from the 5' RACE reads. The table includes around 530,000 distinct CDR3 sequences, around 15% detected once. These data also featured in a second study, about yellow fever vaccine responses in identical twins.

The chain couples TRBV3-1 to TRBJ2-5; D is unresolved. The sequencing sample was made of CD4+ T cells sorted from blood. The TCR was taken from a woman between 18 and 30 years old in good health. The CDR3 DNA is TGTGCCAGCAGCGTAGGCCCGCCGAGGCGTTCCTCGTTCTTAGAGACCCAGTACTTC. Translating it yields CASSVGPPRRSSFLETQYF.